This T cell receptor (beta chain) is from a study of T cell clones after liver transplantation. Study-wide results and limits: Post-transplant, graft-donor-reactive CD4 TCRbeta sequences in blood dropped significantly in most of the 8 subjects. Compared with third party-reactive sequences, donor-reactive ones declined more, independent of withdrawal success.

V was pared by 1 base and J by 0 bases, with 9 bases between. Germline lookup yields CDR1 SGHNT and CDR2 YENEEA. The CDR3 has 15 amino acids. There are a few counts of this clone. Its antigen is unidentified. Profiled with immunoSEQ multiplex PCR; TCRdb holds only in-frame clones, not every one. Counted here are about 68,000 clones, 80% to 95% occurring once; the ten biggest clones make up approximately 1%. This sequence was found in a human patient who received a liver transplant. Part of the T cells may come from the graft donor. The chain uses TRBV11-3 and TRBJ2-5, with a possible D match to TRBD1 (5 bases). Sequenced here: CD4+ T cells from blood, sampled around 27 months after liver transplant. CDR3 in amino acids: CASSLVGVNQETQYF. The CDR3 nucleotides read TGTGCCAGCAGCTTAGTAGGGGTTAACCAAGAGACCCAGTACTTC.